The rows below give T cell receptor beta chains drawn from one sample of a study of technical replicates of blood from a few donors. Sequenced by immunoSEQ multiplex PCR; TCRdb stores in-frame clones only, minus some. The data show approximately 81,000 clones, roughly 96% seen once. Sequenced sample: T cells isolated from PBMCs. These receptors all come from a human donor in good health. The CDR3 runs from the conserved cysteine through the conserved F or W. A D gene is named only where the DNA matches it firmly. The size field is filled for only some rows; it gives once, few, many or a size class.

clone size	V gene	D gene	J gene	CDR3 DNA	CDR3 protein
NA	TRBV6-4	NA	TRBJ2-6	TGTGCCAGCAGTGACTTGAGCAGGGGTCTCTCTGGGGCCAACGTCCTGACTTTC	CASSDLSRGLSGANVLTF
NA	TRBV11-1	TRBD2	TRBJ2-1	TGTGCCAGCAGCTTACTAGCGGGGGGGCTAAGTTCCTACAATGAGCAGTTCTTC	CASSLLAGGLSSYNEQFF
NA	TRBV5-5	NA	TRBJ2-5	TGTGCCAGCAGCTTGGCTTCAGCAGGGACTCTCCAAGAGACCCAGTACTTC	CASSLASAGTLQETQYF
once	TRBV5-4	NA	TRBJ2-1	TGTGCCAGCAGCTTAGGACTCTACAATGAGCAGTTCTTC	CASSLGLYNEQFF
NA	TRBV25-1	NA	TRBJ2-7	TGTGCCAGCAGTGCCCCGGACAGCCTCTCCTACGAGCAGTACTTC	CASSAPDSLSYEQYF
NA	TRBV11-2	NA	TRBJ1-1	TGTGCCAGCAGCCCGTTCTCGGACACTGAAGCTTTCTTT	CASSPFSDTEAFF
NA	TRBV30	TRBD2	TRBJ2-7	TGTGCCTGGATTCAACTAGCGGGGGGGTCCGGCGAGCAGTACTTC	CAWIQLAGGSGEQYF
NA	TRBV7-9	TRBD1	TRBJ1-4	TGTGCCAGCAGCGTCAGGGGGCTGGGTGAAAAACTGTTTTTT	CASSVRGLGEKLFF
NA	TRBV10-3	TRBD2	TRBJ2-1	TGTGCCATCAGTCCCGGGATAGCGGGAGGTGAATCCCACAATGAGCAGTTCTTC	CAISPGIAGGESHNEQFF
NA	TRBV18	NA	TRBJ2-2	TGTGCCAGCTCACTCAGCACCGGGGAGCTGTTTTTT	CASSLSTGELFF